The TCR beta chain under discussion was sequenced for a study of regulatory T cells in long-lasting Graves disease. The wider study: Treatment with antithyroid drugs for over 5 years, together with positive TSH receptor antibodies, meant persistent Graves' disease. General study findings and limits: Persistent patients shared some 2,900 public clonotypes among themselves. Newly diagnosed patients shared fewer, at about a thousand.

This clonotype was seen many times. Its matching antigen is unknown. The CDR3 consists of 15 residues. CDR1 and CDR2 from the germline V gene are MNHEY and SVGAGI. V shed 4 bases and J shed 6 bases, with 19 bases lying between them. Libraries of TCR beta came from iRepertoire HTBI primers plus Arm-PCR of CDR3 regions. From the multiplex PCR reads, TCRdb called clonotypes with MiXCR, one entry per CDR3 protein. The sample includes 400,000 to 500,000 distinct CDR3 sequences, around 21% seen only once; the top ten take over 7.5%. Regarding time point: persistent/refractory GD, antithyroid drugs over 5 years with positive TRAb. RNA isolated from PBMCs was used to make the TCR library.

The chain couples TRBV6-5 to TRBJ2-7; D call uncertain. The TCR originated in a female donor with Graves disease. Specimen: peripheral blood mononuclear cells (PBMCs), collected when the disease was refractory, from a patient treated with antithyroid drugs. The CDR3 protein is CASSSLRTYPGEQYF. CDR3 in DNA: TGTGCCAGCAGTTCCCTAAGGACGTACCCCGGCGAGCAGTACTTC.